This T cell receptor (beta chain) was found in a study of shared T cell receptors in the human thymus. Germline V gene data show CDR1 as LNHNV and CDR2 as YYDKDF (reference sequence). This CDR3 contains 14 residues. The V end was cut by 2 bases, the J end by 4 bases, with 8 bases between. Data came from immunoSEQ multiplex PCR; TCRdb stores just in-frame clones and leaves some out. This sample has some 700,000 clones, with approximately 83% found just once. Separately, the same data were catalogued under a study of human thymus T cells. From that report: Finnish infants who were healthy and having corrective surgery for congenital heart defects made up the donors. Related studies found that unrelated individuals share highly overlapping thymic repertoires.

The TCR sequence derives from a girl under three years old with a congenital heart defect. Input material: thymocytes. The chain links TRBV15 to TRBJ2-2; D is uncertain. CDR3 in amino acids: CATSRSQSTGELFF. The DNA for the CDR3 is TGTGCCACCAGCAGATCGCAGTCCACCGGGGAGCTGTTTTTT. The whole variable domain, filled in from reference TRBV15 and TRBJ2-2, reads DAMVIQNPRYQVTQFGKPVTLSCSQTLNHNVMYWYQQKSSQAPKLLFHYYDKDFNNEADTPDNFQSRRPNTSFCFLDIRSPGLGDTAMYLCATSRSQSTGELFFGEGSRLTVL.